The 18 T cell receptor beta chains reported below all come from one sample, sequenced in a study of metastatic and nonmetastatic thyroid tumors. Not a single patient had been given any form of treatment at any point before undergoing thyroid surgery. MiXCR re-clonotyped the PCR reads for TCRdb. The sample consists of 6,800 or so clones, approximately 34% of them appearing once. What was sequenced was adjacent normal tissue. These receptors all come from a female donor with papillary thyroid cancer or a benign thyroid nodule (not recorded which). Some clones in this sample may be carry-over from other donors' samples.

This clone was observed a few times. This chain uses TRBV6-1 with TRBJ1-6, with 8 bases fitting TRBD1. V lost 8 bases and J lost 5; bases outside the gene matches: 2. The CDR3 totals 13 residues. Germline V gene sequence: CDR1 MNHNS, CDR2 SASEGT. The CDR3 DNA follows: TGTGCCAGCCAGACAGGGGATAATTCACCCCTCCACTTT. The encoded protein is CASQTGDNSPLHF.

In its sample, this clone was seen a few times. Mismatch with germline at one junction end may stem from a read error. The V call is TRBV6-2 or TRBV6-3, the J call TRBJ1-1, with D perhaps matching TRBD1 (5 bases). CDR3 length: 15 amino acids. Per the germline V gene, CDR1 is MNHEY and CDR2 is SVGEGT. As DNA, the CDR3 is TGTGCCAGCAGTTCGAAAATAAAGGGAGGGACTGAGGCTTTCTTT. This encodes CASSSKIKGGTEAFF.

The chain recombines TRBV2 with TRBJ2-4, with D tentatively TRBD1 or TRBD2 (5 bases each). CDR3 length equals 14 residues. V lost 7 bases and J 8 bases, leaving 18 bases between the germline ends. Per germline, CDR1 SNHLY and CDR2 FYNNEI. CDR3 nucleotide sequence: TGTGCCAGCAATCCGACAGCAACGAGGGACATTCAGTACTTC. Residues: CASNPTATRDIQYF.

This chain connects TRBV10-1 to TRBJ1-6; D is possibly TRBD1 (5 bases). This CDR3 spans 16 amino acids. V lost 6 bases to trimming and J lost 9 bases, with 21 bases between them. Germline assignment: CDR1 WNHNN and CDR2 SYGVQD (reference sequence). The CDR3 DNA follows: TGCGCCAGCAGCTTAAATTCCGGGACGAGGAGTTCACCCCTCCACTTT. Its translation: CASSLNSGTRSSPLHF.

This clone was seen more than once but under ten times. The chain combines TRBV28 with TRBJ2-1; possible D gene TRBD2, 7 bases. The CDR3 runs 16 residues. Trimming cost V 3 bases and J 5 bases, with 17 bases left between them. The germline gives CDR1 MDHEN, CDR2 SYDVKM. The CDR3 sequence: CASSFLGGTPHNEQFF. The CDR3 bases are TGTGCCAGCAGTTTCCTCGGGGGGACACCCCACAATGAGCAGTTCTTC.

The chain recombines TRBV11-1 with TRBJ2-5, with unresolved D. The V end was cut by 1 base, the J end by 2 bases, with 11 bases between. The CDR3 sequence is 15 residues long. CDR1 and CDR2 from the germline V gene are SGHAT and FQDESV (reference sequence). This CDR3 is CASSLVVTLQETQYF. The CDR3 region has the DNA TGTGCCAGCAGCTTAGTGGTGACTCTGCAAGAGACCCAGTACTTC.

V gene TRBV20-1 combines with J gene TRBJ2-7; TRBD2 agrees at 8 bases. Per germline, CDR1 DFQATT and CDR2 SNEGSKA (reference sequence). J lost 4 bases, V lost 1 base, and 9 bases had no gene match. The CDR3 spans 15 residues. CDR3 loop: CSARGQGAGEYEQYF. CDR3 DNA: TGCAGTGCTAGAGGCCAGGGAGCGGGAGAATACGAGCAGTACTTC.

This clone was counted a few times. The chain is built from TRBV24-1 and TRBJ2-1; D is possibly TRBD1 (6 bases). The CDR3 sequence is 16 residues long. V shed 4 bases and J shed 8 bases, with 20 bases lying between them. Germline V gene data show CDR1 as KGHDR and CDR2 as SFDVKD. The CDR3 protein is CATSDPTGISVDEQFF. The CDR3 DNA reads as TGTGCCACCAGTGACCCTACAGGGATCAGCGTCGATGAGCAGTTCTTC.

The chain is built from TRBV27 and TRBJ2-3, with 7 bases fitting TRBD2. From germline, CDR1 is MNHEY and CDR2 SMNVEV (reference sequence). V gave up 11 bases and J gave up 8 bases; unmatched junction bases: 1. This CDR3 contains 9 residues. As DNA, the CDR3 is TGTGCCGGGGGGGGTACGCAGTATTTT. Translating it yields CAGGGTQYF.

The chain couples TRBV18 to TRBJ1-2, with 11 positions matching TRBD1. The CDR3 is 15 residues long. The trim removed 2 bases at V and 7 bases at J, leaving 6 bases unmatched. The germline CDR1 and CDR2 sequences are KGHSH and LQKENI. As DNA, the CDR3 is TGTGCCAGCTCACCAGATGGACAGGGGGCCTGTGGCTACACCTTC. Translating it yields CASSPDGQGACGYTF. Full variable domain (missing parts from reference TRBV18 and TRBJ1-2): NAGVMQNPRHLVRRRGQEARLRCSPMKGHSHVYWYRQLPEEGLKFMVYLQKENIIDESGMPKERFSAEFPKEGPSILRIQQVVRGDSAAYFCASSPDGQGACGYTFGSGTRLTVV.

The chain links TRBV11-2 to TRBJ2-7; D possibly corresponds to TRBD1 (5 bases). V lost 5 bases and J lost 3, with 11 bases in between. The germline CDR1 and CDR2 sequences are SGHAT and FQNNGV. This CDR3 is 13 amino acids long. The CDR3 coding sequence is TGTGCCAGCAGCGAAGGACAAGTCTACGAGCAGTACTTC. Translating gives CASSEGQVYEQYF.

Here the CDR3 DNA reads TGTGCCAGCAGCCCTCTGGGAGGCGGGGGGTCCTACAATGAGCAGTTCTTC. Its protein is CASSPLGGGGSYNEQFF. The chain is built from TRBV7-9 and TRBJ2-1; 8 bases align to TRBD2. CDR3 length: 17 residues. CDR1 is SEHNR, CDR2 FQNEAQ, per germline (reference sequence). V trimming: 5 bases; J trimming: 1 base; junction bases outside the gene matches: 10.

This clone was picked up a small number of times. The CDR3 ends on some other residue instead of the conserved phenylalanine or tryptophan, so this is likely a read error. No DNA is shown, since the ends of the CDR3 on it are uncertain; the CDR3 is the one TCRdb lists. The gene calls are TRBV2 and TRBJ2-7; the tabulated D call, TRBD2, remains unverified against the DNA. Germline loops: CDR1 SNHLY, CDR2 FYNNEI. The CDR3 totals 11 residues, both ends included. The CDR3 loop is CASSLGDYPSL.

In regard to this clone: This may come from a read error, since a much larger clone is one base off. The chain has TRBV27 and TRBJ2-7; 8 bases line up with TRBD1. J lost 0 bases, V lost 5 bases, and 12 bases had no gene match. The V gene's germline CDR1 is MNHEY and CDR2 SMNVEV (reference sequence). CDR3 length: 17 residues. CDR3 nucleotide sequence: TGTGCCAGCAGTGCGGGGTCTGTGACAGGGGACTCCTACGAGCAGTACTTC. It encodes CASSAGSVTGDSYEQYF.

This clone was found a few times. The chain has TRBV28 and TRBJ1-2; no definite D call. CDR1 and CDR2 from the germline V gene are MDHEN and SYDVKM. The V end lost 2 bases, the J end lost 0 bases, and 7 bases lay between the germline ends. There are 14 residues in the CDR3. CDR3 in amino acids: CASSLARPNYGYTF. The CDR3 DNA follows: TGTGCCAGCAGTTTAGCGCGTCCTAACTATGGCTACACCTTC.

The chain is built from TRBV10-2 and TRBJ2-7, with a tentative D call TRBD2 (6 bases). The length of the CDR3 is 13 residues. Germline lookup yields CDR1 WSHSY and CDR2 SAAADI. V lost 6 bases and J lost 9, with 18 bases in between. The CDR3: CASRPGLQSGQYF. The CDR3 coding sequence is TGCGCCAGCAGGCCGGGACTCCAGTCGGGGCAGTACTTC.

This clone was counted between two and nine times. The chain has TRBV6-1 and TRBJ2-7, with a possible D match to TRBD1 (5 bases). V lost 1 base and J 3 bases, leaving 7 bases between the germline ends. Germline V gene sequence: CDR1 MNHNS, CDR2 SASEGT. The CDR3 runs 13 residues. CDR3 protein: CASSEGQNYEQYF. CDR3 DNA sequence: TGTGCCAGCAGTGAAGGACAGAACTACGAGCAGTACTTC.

The gene calls are TRBV28 and TRBJ1-6; weak D call: TRBD1 (5 bases). CDR1 MDHEN and CDR2 SYDVKM come from the germline V gene. Trimming removed 7 bases from V and 7 bases from J, with 17 bases in between. The CDR3 length is 15 residues. As DNA, the CDR3 is TGTGCCAGCACCCTACAGGCCTCCTGGAATTCACCCCTCCACTTT. As protein: CASTLQASWNSPLHF.